The 26 T cell receptor beta chains presented below share a single source sample, sequenced in a study of T cell repertoires in cytomegalovirus infection. TCRdb passed the reads through MiXCR, listing each CDR3 protein once. Seen here are roughly 100,000 distinct CDR3 sequences, 15% to 20% observed once, and the top ten hold about 7.3%. The material sequenced was PBMCs. All receptors derive from a human donor in good health (CMV status not recorded). Some clones in this sample may be carry-over from other donors' samples.

The sample holds many counts of this clonotype. V is TRBV7-2 and J is TRBJ1-2; D remains ambiguous. This CDR3 comprises 14 residues. Trimming removed 4 bases from V and 3 bases from J, with 12 bases in between. CDR1 SGHTA and CDR2 FQGNSA come from the germline V gene. The CDR3 sequence is CASSSSWGDYGYTF. The CDR3 coding sequence is TGTGCCAGCAGCTCCTCGTGGGGAGACTATGGCTACACCTTC. The full variable domain, with the rest looked up from reference TRBV7-2 and TRBJ1-2, is GAGVSQSPSNKVTEKGKDVELRCDPISGHTALYWYRQSLGQGLEFLIYFQGNSAPDKSGLPSDRFSAERTGGSVSTLTIQRTQQEDSAVYLCASSSSWGDYGYTFGSGTRLTVV.

There are many counts of this clonotype. The CDR3 DNA follows: TGTGCCAGTAGTATATGGGAGGCTACAAGCAATCAGCCCCAGCATTTT. This codes for CASSIWEATSNQPQHF. This chain uses TRBV19 with TRBJ1-5; D is uncertain. The CDR3 runs 16 residues. From germline, CDR1 is LNHDA and CDR2 SQIVND (reference sequence). With 2 bases removed from V and 1 base from J, the gap between germline ends came to 12 bases.

This chain uses TRBV12-3 or TRBV12-4 with TRBJ2-1, with 7 positions matching TRBD2. The CDR3 has 16 amino acids. With 4 bases clipped from V and 4 bases from J, the junction kept 10 bases outside the gene matches. The CDR3 protein is CASSSPPGSGYNEQFF. The CDR3 DNA is TGTGCCAGCAGTTCCCCCCCGGGTAGCGGGTACAATGAGCAGTTCTTC.

The chain employs TRBV5-1 and TRBJ2-2; 8 bases fit TRBD1. Germline V CDR1 and CDR2: SGHRS, YFSETQ. The CDR3 spans 16 residues. V shed 0 bases and J 6 bases; nucleotides not matched to a gene: 7. CDR3 protein: CASSLVMDRAPGELFF. CDR3 bases: TGCGCCAGCAGCTTGGTGATGGACAGGGCCCCCGGGGAGCTGTTTTTT.

This clonotype was seen at least ten times. This sequence joins TRBV5-5 and TRBJ1-1; D gene ambiguous. Deletions cut 1 base from V and 6 bases from J, with 10 bases between. The CDR3 is 13 amino acids. Germline V gene data show CDR1 as SGHKS and CDR2 as YYEKEE (reference sequence). CDR3 sequence reads: CASSLNNSPEAFF. DNA of the CDR3: TGTGCCAGCAGCTTGAATAACAGCCCTGAAGCTTTCTTT.

There are a few counts of this clonotype. CDR3 residues: CASSALAGGQDIQYF. DNA of the CDR3: TGTGCCAGCAGTGCCCTGGCGGGGGGGCAGGACATTCAGTACTTC. This sequence joins TRBV2 and TRBJ2-4; TRBD2 matches 9 bases. Per the germline V gene, CDR1 is SNHLY and CDR2 is FYNNEI. CDR3 length equals 15 residues. Losses at the gene ends were 4 bases for V and 8 bases for J; bases not matched to a gene: 9.

This clonotype was counted a few times. The V and J genes are TRBV24-1 and TRBJ2-5, with D uncertain. The CDR3 is 14 amino acids. Germline assignment: CDR1 KGHDR and CDR2 SFDVKD. The V and J ends lost 4 bases and 2 bases respectively, with 10 bases between them. The CDR3 spells CATSESGQQETQYF. The CDR3 DNA follows: TGTGCCACCAGTGAATCCGGGCAGCAAGAGACCCAGTACTTC.

The chain combines TRBV19 with TRBJ1-6; the D is unclear. Trimming stripped 0 bases from V and 9 bases from J, with 9 bases between. Germline V gene data show CDR1 as LNHDA and CDR2 as SQIVND (reference sequence). CDR3 length equals 14 residues. The CDR3 region is CASSIDEKTSPLHF. As DNA, the CDR3 is TGTGCCAGTAGTATAGATGAGAAGACTTCACCCCTCCACTTT.

This clonotype was recorded at least ten times. The chain employs TRBV7-4 and TRBJ1-1, with 12 positions matching TRBD1. The ends lost 2 bases at V and 4 bases at J; junction bases unmatched: 8. The CDR3 spans 17 residues. Germline lookup yields CDR1 SGHVT and CDR2 SQSDAQ. CDR3 loop: CASSLTGQGARGTEAFF. The CDR3 DNA reads TGTGCCAGCAGCTTAACGGGACAGGGGGCCCGGGGCACTGAAGCTTTCTTT.

In this sample, this clonotype turned up a few times. J is TRBJ1-1 and V is TRBV25-1, with D unresolved. V was cut by 5 bases and J by 1 base, with 14 bases left in between. The length of the CDR3 is 15 residues. Per germline, CDR1 MGHDK and CDR2 SYGVNS. The CDR3 DNA sequence: TGTGCCAGCAGTCCCGCCGGACGGCCGAACACTGAAGCTTTCTTT. Its protein product is CASSPAGRPNTEAFF. The variable domain in full, completed from reference TRBV25-1 and TRBJ1-1, reads EADIYQTPRYLVIGTGKKITLECSQTMGHDKMYWYQQDPGMELHLIHYSYGVNSTEKGDLSSESTVSRIRTEHFPLTLESARPSHTSQYLCASSPAGRPNTEAFFGQGTRLTVV.

The V call is TRBV28, the J call TRBJ2-2; D possibly corresponds to TRBD1 (6 bases). The CDR3 spans 14 residues. Germline-derived CDR1 and CDR2 are MDHEN and SYDVKM. The CDR3 coding sequence is TGTGCTTCCTGGAAACAGGGACGCACCGGGGAGCTGTTTTTT. It encodes CASWKQGRTGELFF.

This clonotype was counted a few times. V is TRBV5-4 and J is TRBJ2-7, with 8 bases aligning to TRBD1. V lost 4 bases to trimming and J lost 1 base; unmatched junction nucleotides: 7. This CDR3 region has 15 residues. Germline CDR1 and CDR2: SGHNT and YYREEE (reference sequence). The CDR3 is CASSGGGTGSYEQYF. CDR3 coding DNA: TGTGCCAGCAGCGGGGGCGGGACAGGATCCTACGAGCAGTACTTC. The variable domain in full, completed from reference TRBV5-4 and TRBJ2-7, reads ETGVTQSPTHLIKTRGQQVTLRCSSQSGHNTVSWYQQALGQGPQFIFQYYREEENGRGNFPPRFSGLQFPNYSSELNVNALELDDSALYLCASSGGGTGSYEQYFGPGTRLTVT.

The CDR3 region has the DNA TGTGCCAGCAGTGCCGGATGGAAGAACACTGAAGCTTTCTTT. Translation: CASSAGWKNTEAFF. The chain links TRBV6-5 to TRBJ1-1; D gene ambiguous. The CDR3 spans 14 residues. Germline CDR1 and CDR2: MNHEY and SVGAGI. Trimming stripped 5 bases from V and 1 base from J, with 11 bases between.

This clonotype has only one observation. The genes are TRBV20-1 and TRBJ1-1; D uncertain. CDR3 length equals 12 residues. V lost 4 bases and J lost 5, with 11 bases in between. Germline V gives CDR1 DFQATT, CDR2 SNEGSKA (reference sequence). CDR3 sequence: CSATIEQTEAFF. CDR3 DNA sequence: TGCAGTGCTACTATAGAGCAAACTGAAGCTTTCTTT.

This clonotype was counted many times. The chain couples TRBV7-3 to TRBJ2-5, with a tentative D call TRBD1 (6 bases). The CDR3 length is 13 residues. Trimming shortened V by 3 bases and J by 2 bases, and 7 bases separated the two germline ends. Germline lookup yields CDR1 SGHTA and CDR2 FQGTGA. The CDR3 loop is CASSLDRQETQYF. CDR3 bases: TGTGCCAGCAGCTTGGACAGACAAGAGACCCAGTACTTC.

The V and J genes are TRBV7-2 and TRBJ1-1; D remains unclear. The CDR3 sequence is 17 residues long. Germline CDR1 SGHTA, CDR2 FQGNSA. Deletions cut 5 bases from V and 6 bases from J, with 25 bases between. The CDR3 spells CASSPRWVRVGNAEAFF. Written as DNA, the CDR3 is TGTGCCAGCAGCCCCCGTTGGGTGAGGGTAGGAAACGCTGAAGCTTTCTTT.

This clonotype was recorded at least ten times. The chain combines TRBV7-8 with TRBJ1-1, with D unresolved. With 1 base removed from V and 3 bases from J, the gap between germline ends came to 9 bases. The CDR3 is 14 amino acids. From germline, CDR1 is SGHVS and CDR2 FQNEAQ. CDR3 region: CASSLEGTYTEAFF. The CDR3 bases are TGTGCCAGCAGCTTAGAAGGCACCTACACTGAAGCTTTCTTT.

The rearrangement uses TRBV24-1 and TRBJ1-6, with D possibly TRBD1 on 5 matching bases. CDR1 and CDR2 (germline): KGHDR, SFDVKD. The CDR3 loop spans 15 amino acids. V lost 9 bases and J 5 bases, leaving 16 bases between the germline ends. DNA of the CDR3: TGTGCCACCTCAAAACAGGCCTGGGATAATTCACCCCTCCACTTT. It specifies CATSKQAWDNSPLHF.

A single count supports this clonotype. The rearrangement joins TRBV4-2 to TRBJ1-1; no clear D. CDR1 and CDR2 from the germline V gene are LGHNA and YNFKEQ. The V end lost 0 bases, the J end lost 7 bases, and 12 bases lay between the germline ends. This CDR3 is 14 amino acids long. The CDR3 DNA reads TGTGCCAGCAGCCAAGATCCGGGCTCAGGTGAAGCTTTCTTT. Its protein is CASSQDPGSGEAFF.

As to this clonotype: A clone one base away is much larger, so this may be a read error. The chain links TRBV27 to TRBJ1-2; 7 nucleotides align to TRBD1. The germline V gene has CDR1 MNHEY and CDR2 SMNVEV (reference sequence). The CDR3 spans 15 residues. J lost 6 bases, V lost 5 bases, and 12 bases had no gene match. The CDR3 protein is CASSDRDLGLHGYTF. CDR3 sequence (DNA): TGTGCCAGCAGTGACAGGGACTTAGGATTGCATGGCTACACCTTC.

In its sample, this clonotype was seen many times. V gene TRBV19 combines with J gene TRBJ1-2, with TRBD1 identical over 10 bases. This CDR3 spans 15 amino acids. With V trimmed by 4 bases and J by 8 bases, 10 bases remained unmatched. Germline loops: CDR1 LNHDA, CDR2 SQIVND (reference sequence). DNA of the CDR3: TGTGCCAGTAGTAAAACGCCGGGACAGGGGACCGGCTACACCTTC. This translates into CASSKTPGQGTGYTF.

The V gene is TRBV13, the J gene TRBJ2-5, with 7 bases aligning to TRBD2. The CDR3 is 13 amino acids. After removal of 0 bases from V and 12 bases from J, the junction contained 7 bases not matched to a gene. Germline CDR1 is PRHDT and CDR2 is FYEKMQ (reference sequence). The CDR3 is CASSLGGLPSEYF. CDR3 bases: TGTGCCAGCAGCTTAGGGGGACTACCGTCTGAGTACTTC.

This clonotype was detected only a few times. This CDR3 is CASSLGASGGTTDTQYF. CDR3 DNA: TGTGCCAGCAGCTTGGGAGCTAGCGGGGGGACCACAGATACGCAGTATTTT. V usage is TRBV5-4 and J usage is TRBJ2-3, with 11 bases identical to TRBD2. The CDR3 runs to 17 residues. Unmatched junction bases numbered 5, after V lost 0 bases and J lost 2 bases. CDR1 SGHNT and CDR2 YYREEE come from the germline V gene (reference sequence).

This clonotype was counted between two and nine times. J is TRBJ2-1 and V is TRBV28; 9 bases are shared with TRBD2. Germline CDR1 reads MDHEN; CDR2 reads SYDVKM. This CDR3 has 16 residues. V was pared by 8 bases and J by 0 bases, with 8 bases of the junction left unmatched. The CDR3 region has the DNA TGTGCCAGCGGCCTTAGCGGGGGTGACTCCTACAATGAGCAGTTCTTC. This encodes CASGLSGGDSYNEQFF.

The V gene is TRBV14, the J gene TRBJ2-1; D gene unclear. The CDR3 totals 14 residues. V lost 1 base, J lost 7 bases, and 11 bases lay in between. In germline, CDR1 is SGHDN, CDR2 FVKESK. CDR3 protein: CASSQGRPQNEQFF. DNA for the CDR3: TGTGCCAGCAGCCAAGGGCGCCCGCAAAATGAGCAGTTCTTC.

The V gene is TRBV10-3, the J gene TRBJ2-3; 7 nucleotides align to TRBD1. CDR3 size: 14 residues. The V segment lost 10 bases and the J segment 2 bases; nucleotides outside the gene matches: 9. Germline V gene lookup returns CDR1 ENHRY and CDR2 SYGVKD. CDR3 region: CATQTGTSTDTQYF. CDR3 DNA: TGTGCCACCCAGACAGGGACCTCCACAGATACGCAGTATTTT.